The T cell receptor beta chain described here comes from a study of T cell responses to AZD1222 COVID-19 vaccine. Overall study findings and caveats: Researchers took repertoire samples only after the peak T cell response had come. Variant regions that are unmutated are reportedly the target of nearly half of spike-specific TCRs. Clonal diversity may have been underestimated in mostly white British donors.

This CDR3 spans 20 amino acids. V dropped 2 bases and J dropped 0; count of bases not matched to a gene: 12. Germline assignment: CDR1 SGHRS and CDR2 YFSETQ. With respect to this clone: Its antigen is not known.

Using immunoSEQ multiplex PCR, the repertoire was profiled, and TCRdb retains in-frame clones only, with some absent. Among 100,000 or so clones listed, roughly 86% were seen once. Sequencing used peripheral blood, obtained 28 days after the second AZD1222 dose. This clonotype was obtained from an adult who received the AZD1222 COVID-19 vaccine. The V call is TRBV5-1, the J call TRBJ2-1; 12 bases agree with TRBD2. CDR3 sequence (DNA): TGCGCCAGCAGCTTTGAAATGACTAGCGGGGGCCTCAGCTCCTACAATGAGCAGTTCTTC. Encoded protein: CASSFEMTSGGLSSYNEQFF.